The rows below give T cell receptor beta chains drawn from one sample of a study of blood T cell repertoires in COVID-19. Only in-frame clones appear in the TCRdb table, and some are missing; sequencing was by immunoSEQ multiplex PCR. The profile covers just over 300,000 clones, with over 85% appearing a single time and around 1.9% taken by the ten largest. Sequencing was performed on peripheral blood. These receptors were obtained from a woman aged 25 to 45 with COVID-19, enrolled during active disease. The CDR3 runs from the conserved cysteine through the conserved F or W. The order of the fields is D gene, J gene, clone size, V gene, CDR3 DNA, CDR3 protein. A D gene is named only where the DNA matches it firmly. Size is stated for part of the rows, as once, few or many counts, or as a class when the clone is expanded.

>TRBD2|TRBJ2-1|.|TRBV9
TGTGCCAGCAGCCTCAGCGGGGGGACCCTTGGGGGTGAGCAGTTCTTC
CASSLSGGTLGGEQFF
>TRBD1|TRBJ2-3|.|TRBV2
TGTGCCGGTAACAGGGGGGGCACAGATACGCAGTATTTT
CAGNRGGTDTQYF
>TRBD1|TRBJ1-1|.|TRBV2
TGTGCCAGCAGAACTGAGGACAGGGGGCAAGACACTGAAGCTTTCTTT
CASRTEDRGQDTEAFF
>.|TRBJ1-2|.|TRBV11-2
TGTGCCAGCAGTAGGGGAGGCTATGGCTACACCTTC
CASSRGGYGYTF
>TRBD1|TRBJ1-6|.|TRBV4-1
TGCGCCAGCAGCCCTAGGGCGGGGACAGGGAATTCACCCCTCCACTTT
CASSPRAGTGNSPLHF
>.|TRBJ1-4|once|TRBV4-1
TGCGCCAGCAGCCAAATCGCGGTCCGTAATGAAAAACTGTTTTTT
CASSQIAVRNEKLFF
>.|TRBJ1-5|.|TRBV7-9
TGTGCCAGCAGCTTGGACAGCCCCAATCAGCCCCAGCATTTT
CASSLDSPNQPQHF
>TRBD1|TRBJ2-7|.|TRBV6-5
TGTGCCAGCGGGGGGGACAGGGTCTACGAGCAGTACTTC
CASGGDRVYEQYF
>.|TRBJ1-1|few|TRBV6-5
TGTGCCAGCACCCCCGGTGGGGGCCCCACTGAAGCTTTCTTT
CASTPGGGPTEAFF
>.|TRBJ1-2|.|TRBV2
TGTGCCAGCAGTGAAGGGACAGACCATGGCTACACCTTC
CASSEGTDHGYTF
>.|TRBJ1-2|.|TRBV5-4
TGTGCCAGCAGCTTGGGTGGGGTCGAGGAGGGACCCTACACCTTC
CASSLGGVEEGPYTF
>.|TRBJ1-1|.|TRBV6-5
TGTGCCAGTTCGGACACTGAAGCTTTCTTT
CASSDTEAFF
>TRBD2|TRBJ2-5|.|TRBV6-2/TRBV6-3
TGTGCCAGCAGTCGATACATAGCGGGGGCCGAGACCCAGTACTTC
CASSRYIAGAETQYF
>TRBD2|TRBJ2-2|.|TRBV4-2
TGTGCCAGCACCCCGGGGGGGAACGAGTCCGGGGAGCTGTTTTTT
CASTPGGNESGELFF
>.|TRBJ1-1|.|TRBV30
TGTGCCTGGAGTGTGTTTTATGCGGGAGAAGCTTTCTTT
CAWSVFYAGEAFF
>.|TRBJ1-1|.|TRBV6-5
TGTGCCAGCAGTTACACCGGGACTGGAAACACTGAAGCTTTCTTT
CASSYTGTGNTEAFF
>.|TRBJ2-1|few|TRBV7-9
TGTGCCAGCAGCTCAAGGGGAAATGAGCAGTTCTTC
CASSSRGNEQFF
>.|TRBJ2-1|few|TRBV13
TGTGCCAGCAGCTCCGGGTCGGCAGAAGTGGGCTCCTACAATGAGCAGTTCTTC
CASSSGSAEVGSYNEQFF
>.|TRBJ1-2|.|TRBV9
TGTGCCAGCAGCGTAGGGGTGGGCGTCTATGGCTACACCTTC
CASSVGVGVYGYTF
>.|TRBJ1-1|.|TRBV19
TGTGCCAGTAGTATAGATAGGAATGGGGGCAGCACTGAAGCTTTCTTT
CASSIDRNGGSTEAFF
>.|TRBJ2-3|.|TRBV3-1/TRBV3-2
TGTGCCAGCAGATCAACTAGTTCCCGGACAGATACGCAGTATTTT
CASRSTSSRTDTQYF
>.|TRBJ2-7|.|TRBV7-9
TGTGCCAGCACTCCCGGGGTGGGCGAGCAGTACTTC
CASTPGVGEQYF
>.|TRBJ1-1|.|TRBV2
TGTGCCAGCAGTGAGCAGTCGAACACTGAAGCTTTCTTT
CASSEQSNTEAFF
>.|TRBJ2-1|.|TRBV13
TGTGCCAGCAGCTCGTCAGGGGCCCCTGAAAGGTTCTTC
CASSSSGAPERFF
>TRBD1|TRBJ2-3|.|TRBV10-1
TGCGCCAGCCACGGAGGGACAGGGGCCGGGACAGATACGCAGTATTTT
CASHGGTGAGTDTQYF
>.|TRBJ2-2|.|TRBV24-1
TGTGCCACCAGTCTAAACACCGGGGAGCTGTTTTTT
CATSLNTGELFF
>TRBD1|TRBJ1-6|.|TRBV5-1
TGCGCCAGCAGTCCCTCCTCAGGACAGGGGGCTTCACCCCTCCACTTT
CASSPSSGQGASPLHF
>TRBD1|TRBJ2-7|once|TRBV7-9
TGTGCCATTGGCGGGACAGGGGGATTCTACGAGCAGTACTTC
CAIGGTGGFYEQYF
>TRBD1|TRBJ1-4|.|TRBV11-2
TGTGCCAGCAGCGCCGGACAGGGGGCTGAAAAACTGTTTTTT
CASSAGQGAEKLFF
>TRBD2|TRBJ2-1|.|TRBV18
TGTGCCAGCTCACCCGGCCAGCGGGGCTATTACAATGAGCAGTTCTTC
CASSPGQRGYYNEQFF
>TRBD1|TRBJ1-2|.|TRBV28
TGTGCCAGCATAACCGGGACAGGGGGCGACTATGGCTACACCTTC
CASITGTGGDYGYTF
>TRBD2|TRBJ2-5|.|TRBV7-2
TGTGCCAGCAGCTTAGGGAGAGGCGGGGGGCGCCAAGAGACCCAGTACTTC
CASSLGRGGGRQETQYF
>.|TRBJ1-6|few|TRBV27
TGTGCCAGCAGTCGATACGGACGGGGGGATTCACCCCTCCACTTT
CASSRYGRGDSPLHF
>.|TRBJ1-4|.|TRBV4-1
TGCGCCAGCAGCCTCGGGGGGCTTGCAACTAATGAAAAACTGTTTTTT
CASSLGGLATNEKLFF
>.|TRBJ2-2|.|TRBV5-1
TGCGCCAGCAGCCTTAATAACGTAGGGGTAGCCGGGGAGCTGTTTTTT
CASSLNNVGVAGELFF
>.|TRBJ2-3|.|TRBV20-1
TGCAGTGCTAGTTCCCTGCGTAGCACAGATACGCAGTATTTT
CSASSLRSTDTQYF
>TRBD2|TRBJ2-3|.|TRBV7-2
TGTGCCAGCAGCTTAGGGGGCGGGTTAGCGGGGATAGATACGCAGTATTTT
CASSLGGGLAGIDTQYF
>TRBD2|TRBJ2-6|once|TRBV4-2
TGTGCCAGCAGCCTCGCTCCTGCGGGGGTAATTTCTGGGGCCAACGTCCTGACTTTC
CASSLAPAGVISGANVLTF
>.|TRBJ1-1|.|TRBV19
TGTGCCAGTAATCTACCCGCAGTCGGGGGGAACACTGAAGCTTTCTTT
CASNLPAVGGNTEAFF
>.|TRBJ1-1|.|TRBV6-1
TGTGCCAGCAGTGATTGGAGCGCTCCCCCTAGGACTGAAGCTTTCTTT
CASSDWSAPPRTEAFF
>TRBD2|TRBJ2-5|.|TRBV3-1/TRBV3-2
TGTGCCAGCAGCCAAGACCAGGGAGGGGAAAAAGAGACCCAGTACTTC
CASSQDQGGEKETQYF
>TRBD1|TRBJ1-1|.|TRBV28
TGTGCCAGCAGTTTCAGGGCAGGGGGTGTGTGGACTGAAGCTTTCTTT
CASSFRAGGVWTEAFF
>.|TRBJ2-1|.|TRBV7-9
TGTGCCAGCAGCTTTCCAGGCGCGTCCTACAATGAGCAGTTCTTC
CASSFPGASYNEQFF
>TRBD1|TRBJ2-2|.|TRBV7-2
TGTGCCAGCAGCTTAGCGGGACAGGGCACCACCGGGGAGCTGTTTTTT
CASSLAGQGTTGELFF
>.|TRBJ1-5|.|TRBV28
TGTGCCAGCAGTTTGGCAGGGCCCCAGCCCCAGCATTTT
CASSLAGPQPQHF
>TRBD1|TRBJ1-5|many|TRBV2
TGTGCCAGCGGGACAGGGGAAGACTATAGCAATCAGCCCCAGCATTTT
CASGTGEDYSNQPQHF
>TRBD1|TRBJ1-5|few|TRBV28
TGTGCCAGCAACGCGGACAGGGTGGGCCAGCCCCAGCATTTT
CASNADRVGQPQHF
>.|TRBJ1-5|.|TRBV30
TGTGCCTGTTCAGGGTCTAGCAATCAGCCCCAGCATTTT
CACSGSSNQPQHF
>.|TRBJ1-6|once|TRBV18
TGTGCCAGCTCACCGGACAATTTTAATTCACCCCTCCACTTT
CASSPDNFNSPLHF
>.|TRBJ2-5|.|TRBV5-4
TGTGCCAGCAGCTTGGATTCCAGCCAAGAGACCCAGTACTTC
CASSLDSSQETQYF
>TRBD1|TRBJ2-3|once|TRBV18
TGTGCCAGCTCCTATTCGTCGGGACAGGGTAGCTTAGGATATTTT
CASSYSSGQGSLGYF
>TRBD2|TRBJ2-2|.|TRBV4-3
TGCGCCAGCAGCCAACCTAGCGGGGGGGCCGACACCGGGGAGCTGTTTTTT
CASSQPSGGADTGELFF
>.|TRBJ1-4|.|TRBV7-9
TGTGCCAGCAGCTTTCAGGAAAATGAAAAACTGTTTTTT
CASSFQENEKLFF
>TRBD2|TRBJ2-2|.|TRBV4-1
TGCGCCAGCAGCCTAAAGGGTGTGGCTAGCGGGGGGGGTAACACCGGGGAGCTGTTTTTT
CASSLKGVASGGGNTGELFF
>TRBD2|TRBJ2-3|.|TRBV6-1
TGTGCCAGCAGTGACAGCGGGGGTAATTCAGATACGCAGTATTTT
CASSDSGGNSDTQYF
>.|TRBJ1-3|.|TRBV4-3
TGCGCCAGCAGCGTAAACAGGGACTCTGGAAACACCATATATTTT
CASSVNRDSGNTIYF
>TRBD1|TRBJ2-7|.|TRBV6-5
TGTGCCAGCAGCAGGGGGCCTGGCGAGCAGTACTTC
CASSRGPGEQYF